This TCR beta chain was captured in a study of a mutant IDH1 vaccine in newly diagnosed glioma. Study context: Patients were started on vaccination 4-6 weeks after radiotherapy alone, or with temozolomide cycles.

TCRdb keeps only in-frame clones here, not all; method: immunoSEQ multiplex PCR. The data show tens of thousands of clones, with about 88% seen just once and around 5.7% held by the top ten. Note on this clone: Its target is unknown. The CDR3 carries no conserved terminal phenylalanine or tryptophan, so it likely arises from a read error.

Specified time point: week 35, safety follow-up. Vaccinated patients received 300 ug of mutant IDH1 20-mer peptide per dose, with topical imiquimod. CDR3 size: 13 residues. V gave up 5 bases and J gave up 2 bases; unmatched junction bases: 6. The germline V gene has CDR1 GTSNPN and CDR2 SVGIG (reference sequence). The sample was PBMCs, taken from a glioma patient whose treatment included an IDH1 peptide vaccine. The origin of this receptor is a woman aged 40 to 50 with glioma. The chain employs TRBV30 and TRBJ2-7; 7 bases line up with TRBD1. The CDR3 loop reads CAWGQDLAYEQYL. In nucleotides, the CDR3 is TGTGCCTGGGGACAGGACCTCGCCTACGAGCAGTACCTC.